This T cell receptor beta chain was retrieved from a study of cytomegalovirus exposure and HLA in healthy donors. With 5 bases removed from V and 5 bases from J, the gap between germline ends came to 5 bases. Germline V lookup: CDR1 GTSNPN, CDR2 SVGIG (reference sequence). The CDR3 is 10 residues long. Only in-frame clones appear in the TCRdb table, and some are missing; sequencing was by immunoSEQ multiplex PCR. This sample has more than 95,000 clones, with around 88% found just once. The rearrangement links TRBV30 to TRBJ2-3, with D unresolved. This sequence was found in a man aged 18 to 30 in good health and CMV-seronegative. The material sequenced was PBMCs. CDR3 bases: TGTGCCTGGGGCCGAGATACGCAGTATTTT. It translates to CAWGRDTQYF.